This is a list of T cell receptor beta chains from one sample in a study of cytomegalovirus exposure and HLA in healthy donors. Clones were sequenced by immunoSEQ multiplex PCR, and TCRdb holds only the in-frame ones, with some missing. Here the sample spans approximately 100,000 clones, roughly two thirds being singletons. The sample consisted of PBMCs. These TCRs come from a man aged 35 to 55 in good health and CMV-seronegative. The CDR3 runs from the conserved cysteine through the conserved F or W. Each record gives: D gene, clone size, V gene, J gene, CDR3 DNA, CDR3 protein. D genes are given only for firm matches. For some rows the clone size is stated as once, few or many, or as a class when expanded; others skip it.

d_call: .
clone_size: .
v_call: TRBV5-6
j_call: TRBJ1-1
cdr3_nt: TGTGCCAGCAGCTTGCACACAGGCCGGAGTAGCACTGAAGCTTTCTTT
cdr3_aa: CASSLHTGRSSTEAFF

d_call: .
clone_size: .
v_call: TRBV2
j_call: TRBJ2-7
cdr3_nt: TGTGCCAGCATGGAGGCGGCCAGCTCCTACGAGCAGTACTTC
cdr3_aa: CASMEAASSYEQYF

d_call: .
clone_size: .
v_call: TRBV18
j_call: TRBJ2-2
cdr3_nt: TGTGCCAGCTCACCACAAGCACAGGGAACCGGGGAGCTGTTTTTT
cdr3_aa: CASSPQAQGTGELFF

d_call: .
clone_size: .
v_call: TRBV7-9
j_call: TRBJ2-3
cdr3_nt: TGTGCCAGCAGCTCCCAGAGGGCTGAGACGCCAGATACGCAGTATTTT
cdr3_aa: CASSSQRAETPDTQYF

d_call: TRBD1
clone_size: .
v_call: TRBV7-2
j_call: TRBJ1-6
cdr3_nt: TGTGCCAGCCGAGGGGACAGGGTGGTCAATTCACCCCTCCACTTT
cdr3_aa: CASRGDRVVNSPLHF

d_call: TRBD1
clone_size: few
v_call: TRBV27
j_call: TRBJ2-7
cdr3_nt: TGTGCCAGCAGTAATTGGGACAGGCGAAACGAGCAGTACTTC
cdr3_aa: CASSNWDRRNEQYF

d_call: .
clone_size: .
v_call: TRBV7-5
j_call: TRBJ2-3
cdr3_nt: TGTGCCAGAAGCCCCGGGGGGGCATCCACAGATACGCAGTATTTT
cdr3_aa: CARSPGGASTDTQYF

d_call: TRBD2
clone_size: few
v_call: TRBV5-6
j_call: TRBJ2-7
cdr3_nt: TGTGCCCGCAGCACCCGACTAGCGGGGGCCGGCGGCGAGCAGTACTTC
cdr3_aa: CARSTRLAGAGGEQYF

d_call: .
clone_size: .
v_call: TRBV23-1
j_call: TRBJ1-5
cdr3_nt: TGCGCCAGCAGTCCCAAAGGGGCAGGGAACAATCAGCCCCAGCATTTT
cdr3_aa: CASSPKGAGNNQPQHF

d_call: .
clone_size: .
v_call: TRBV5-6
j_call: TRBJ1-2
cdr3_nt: TGTGCCAGCAGAGGGGTAGGGAGGTATGGCTACACCTTC
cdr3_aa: CASRGVGRYGYTF

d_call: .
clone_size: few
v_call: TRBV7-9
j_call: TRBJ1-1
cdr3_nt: TGTGCCAGCAGCCTAGGTTCGGGGAACACTGAAGCTTTCTTT
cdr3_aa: CASSLGSGNTEAFF

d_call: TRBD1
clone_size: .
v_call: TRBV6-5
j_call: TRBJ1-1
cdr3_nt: TGTGCCAGCAGTCTCCGACAGGGGAACACTGAAGCTTTCTTT
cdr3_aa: CASSLRQGNTEAFF

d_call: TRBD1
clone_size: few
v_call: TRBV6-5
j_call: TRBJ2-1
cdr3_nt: TGTGCCAGCAGAGCCTCCCTTCAGGGGGCGAGTGAGCAGTTCTTC
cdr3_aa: CASRASLQGASEQFF

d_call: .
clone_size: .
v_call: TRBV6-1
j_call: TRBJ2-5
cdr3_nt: TGTGCCAGCAGTGAACAATACGCTGACTACCTGGGTGGCGAGACCCAGTACTTC
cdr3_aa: CASSEQYADYLGGETQYF

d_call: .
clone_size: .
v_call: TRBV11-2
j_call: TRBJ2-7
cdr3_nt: TGTGCCAGCAGGATTGACGGAGCCTACGAGCAGTACTTC
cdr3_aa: CASRIDGAYEQYF

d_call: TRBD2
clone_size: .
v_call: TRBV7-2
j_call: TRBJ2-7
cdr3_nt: TGTGCCAGCAGCCCGACTAGCGGGGGAGGGTACGAGCAGTACTTC
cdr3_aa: CASSPTSGGGYEQYF

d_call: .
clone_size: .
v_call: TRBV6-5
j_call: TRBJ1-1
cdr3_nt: TGTGCCAGCAGTTACAATCCAGTCCTGAACACTGAAGCTTTCTTT
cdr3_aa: CASSYNPVLNTEAFF

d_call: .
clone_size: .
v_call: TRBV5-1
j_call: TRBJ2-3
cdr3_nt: TGCGCCAGCAGCTTGGCAGAGGCCACAGATACGCAGTATTTT
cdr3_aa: CASSLAEATDTQYF

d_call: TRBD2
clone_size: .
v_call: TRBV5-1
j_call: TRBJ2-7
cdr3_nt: TGCGCCAGCAGCCGGGGGACTAGTCCCAACGAGCAGTACTTC
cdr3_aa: CASSRGTSPNEQYF

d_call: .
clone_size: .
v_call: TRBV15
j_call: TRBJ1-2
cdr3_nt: TGTGCCACCAGCAGAGATCGGACTTTCTATGGCTACACCTTC
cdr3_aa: CATSRDRTFYGYTF

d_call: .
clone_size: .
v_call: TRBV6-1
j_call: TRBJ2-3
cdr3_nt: TGTGCCAGCAGTAATATGGCGGGGCGCGCAGATACGCAGTATTTT
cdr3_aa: CASSNMAGRADTQYF

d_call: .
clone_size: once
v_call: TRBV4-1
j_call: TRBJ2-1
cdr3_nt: TGCGCCAGCAGCCAAGAGGGGGGATTTAGTGAGCAGTTCTTC
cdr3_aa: CASSQEGGFSEQFF

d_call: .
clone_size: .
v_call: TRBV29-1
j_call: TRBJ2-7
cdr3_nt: TGCAGCGTTGTTTCGGGGTCCTACGAGCAGTACTTC
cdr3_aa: CSVVSGSYEQYF